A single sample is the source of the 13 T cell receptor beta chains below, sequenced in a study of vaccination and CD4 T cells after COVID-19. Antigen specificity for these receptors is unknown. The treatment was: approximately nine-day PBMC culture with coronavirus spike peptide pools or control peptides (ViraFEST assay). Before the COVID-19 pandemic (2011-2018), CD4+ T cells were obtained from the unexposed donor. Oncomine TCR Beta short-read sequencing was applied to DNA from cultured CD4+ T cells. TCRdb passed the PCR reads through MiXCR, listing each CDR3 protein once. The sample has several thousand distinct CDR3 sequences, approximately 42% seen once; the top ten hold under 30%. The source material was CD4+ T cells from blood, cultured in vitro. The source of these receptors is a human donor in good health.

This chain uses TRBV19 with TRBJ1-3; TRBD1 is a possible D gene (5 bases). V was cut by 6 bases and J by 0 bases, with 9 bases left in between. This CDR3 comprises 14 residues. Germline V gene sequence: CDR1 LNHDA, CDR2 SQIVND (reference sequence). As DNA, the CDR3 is TGTGCCAGTAGAAAGGGACTCTCTGGAAACACCATATATTTT. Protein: CASRKGLSGNTIYF. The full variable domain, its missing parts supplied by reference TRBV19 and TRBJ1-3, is DGGITQSPKYLFRKEGQNVTLSCEQNLNHDAMYWYRQDPGQGLRLIYYSQIVNDFQKGDIAEGYSVSREKKESFPLTVTSAQKNPTAFYLCASRKGLSGNTIYFGEGSWLTVV.

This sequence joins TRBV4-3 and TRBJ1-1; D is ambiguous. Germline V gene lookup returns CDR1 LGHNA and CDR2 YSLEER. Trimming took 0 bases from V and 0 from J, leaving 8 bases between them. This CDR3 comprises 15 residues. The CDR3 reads CASSQERTLNTEAFF. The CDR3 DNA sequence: TGCGCCAGCAGCCAAGAGAGGACGCTGAACACTGAAGCTTTCTTT.

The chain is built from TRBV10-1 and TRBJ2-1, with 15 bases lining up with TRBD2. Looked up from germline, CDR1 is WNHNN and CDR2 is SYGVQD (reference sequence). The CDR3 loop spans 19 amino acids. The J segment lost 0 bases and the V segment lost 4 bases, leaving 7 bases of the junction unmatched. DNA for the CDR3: TGCGCCAGCAGTGGGTGGGGACTAGCGGGAGGCCGCTCCTACAATGAGCAGTTCTTC. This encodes CASSGWGLAGGRSYNEQFF.

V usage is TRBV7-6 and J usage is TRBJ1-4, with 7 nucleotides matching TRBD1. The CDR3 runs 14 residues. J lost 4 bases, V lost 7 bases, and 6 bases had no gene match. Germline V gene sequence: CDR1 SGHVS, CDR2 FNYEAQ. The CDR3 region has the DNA TGTGCCAGCACTCGACAGGGCGGTAATGAAAAACTGTTTTTT. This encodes CASTRQGGNEKLFF.

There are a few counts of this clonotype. CDR3 sequence reads: CSATRLQRQSAGYTF. The CDR3 DNA reads TGCAGTGCTACGAGACTCCAAAGACAGTCTGCTGGCTACACCTTC. The V call is TRBV20-1, the J call TRBJ1-2; D is perhaps TRBD1 (5 bases). This CDR3 comprises 15 residues. V lost 4 bases and J 7 bases, leaving 22 bases between the germline ends. The germline V gene has CDR1 DFQATT and CDR2 SNEGSKA (reference sequence).

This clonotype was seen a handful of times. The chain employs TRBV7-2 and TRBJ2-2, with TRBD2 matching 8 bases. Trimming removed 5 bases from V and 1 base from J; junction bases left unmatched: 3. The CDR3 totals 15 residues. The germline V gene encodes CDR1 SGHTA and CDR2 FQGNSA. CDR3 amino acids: CASSPLAGNTGELFF. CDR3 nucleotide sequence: TGTGCCAGCAGCCCCCTAGCGGGGAACACCGGGGAGCTGTTTTTT. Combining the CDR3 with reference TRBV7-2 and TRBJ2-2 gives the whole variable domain GAGVSQSPSNKVTEKGKDVELRCDPISGHTALYWYRQSLGQGLEFLIYFQGNSAPDKSGLPSDRFSAERTGGSVSTLTIQRTQQEDSAVYLCASSPLAGNTGELFFGEGSRLTVL.

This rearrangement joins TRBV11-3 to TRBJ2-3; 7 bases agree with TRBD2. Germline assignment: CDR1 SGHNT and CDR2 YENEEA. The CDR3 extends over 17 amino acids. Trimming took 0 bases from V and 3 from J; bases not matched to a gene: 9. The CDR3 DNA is TGTGCCAGCAGCTTAGATCTCGGGGGGATCGGGACAGATACGCAGTATTTT. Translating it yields CASSLDLGGIGTDTQYF.

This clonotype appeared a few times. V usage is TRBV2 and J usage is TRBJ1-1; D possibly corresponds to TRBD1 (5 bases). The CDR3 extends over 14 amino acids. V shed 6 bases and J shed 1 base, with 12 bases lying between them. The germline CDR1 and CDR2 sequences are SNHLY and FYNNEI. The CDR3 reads CASRESTGNTEAFF. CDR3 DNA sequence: TGTGCCAGCAGGGAATCTACAGGGAACACTGAAGCTTTCTTT.

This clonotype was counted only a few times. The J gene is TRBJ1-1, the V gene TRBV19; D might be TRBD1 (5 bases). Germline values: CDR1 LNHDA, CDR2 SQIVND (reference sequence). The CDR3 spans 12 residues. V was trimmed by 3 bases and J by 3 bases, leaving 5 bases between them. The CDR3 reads CASSMGDTEAFF. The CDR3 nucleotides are TGTGCCAGTAGTATGGGGGACACTGAAGCTTTCTTT.

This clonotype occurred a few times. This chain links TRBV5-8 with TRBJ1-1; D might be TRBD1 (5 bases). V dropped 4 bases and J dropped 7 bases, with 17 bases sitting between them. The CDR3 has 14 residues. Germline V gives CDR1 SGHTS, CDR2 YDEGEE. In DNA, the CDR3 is TGTGCCAGCAGCCACATAAGGCAGGGCATTGAAGCTTTCTTT. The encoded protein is CASSHIRQGIEAFF.

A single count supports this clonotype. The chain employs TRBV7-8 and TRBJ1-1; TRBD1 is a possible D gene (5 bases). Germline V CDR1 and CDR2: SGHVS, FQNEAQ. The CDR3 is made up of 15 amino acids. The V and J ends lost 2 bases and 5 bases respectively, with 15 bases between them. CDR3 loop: CASSLNLEGRTEAFF. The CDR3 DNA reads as TGTGCCAGCAGCTTAAATTTGGAGGGACGGACTGAAGCTTTCTTT.

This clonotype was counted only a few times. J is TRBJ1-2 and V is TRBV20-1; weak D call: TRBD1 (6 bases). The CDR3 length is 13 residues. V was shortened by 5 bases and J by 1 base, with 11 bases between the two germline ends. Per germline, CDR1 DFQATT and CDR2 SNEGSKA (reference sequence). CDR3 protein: CSAPIRGNYGYTF. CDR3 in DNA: TGCAGTGCTCCGATCAGGGGTAACTATGGCTACACCTTC.

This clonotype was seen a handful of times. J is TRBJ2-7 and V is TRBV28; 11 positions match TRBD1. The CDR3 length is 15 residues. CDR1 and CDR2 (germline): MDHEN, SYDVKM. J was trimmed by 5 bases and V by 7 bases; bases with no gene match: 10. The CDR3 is CASTSLGQGVDEQYF. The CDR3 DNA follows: TGTGCCAGCACCTCCCTGGGACAGGGGGTCGACGAGCAGTACTTC.